A selection of T cell receptor beta chains follows, all from one sample in a study of blood T cell repertoires in COVID-19. This table comes from immunoSEQ multiplex PCR, and its TCRdb copy is limited to in-frame clones, with some not included. This sample yields about 300,000 clones, of which about nine tenths are seen a single time; less than 4.5% belongs to the top ten. The specimen sequenced was PBMCs or T cells enriched from blood (not recorded which). These receptors came from a young man who had recovered from COVID-19. Both conserved end residues are part of each CDR3.

J: TRBJ2-7
V: TRBV28
CDR3: CASSLERLGSLRQYF

J: TRBJ2-3
V: TRBV19
CDR3: CASMDRGVLTQYF

J: TRBJ2-7
V: TRBV18
CDR3: CASSPSLAGATYEQYF

J: TRBJ2-5
V: TRBV7-2
CDR3: CASSLATRGRVKTQYF

J: TRBJ2-5
V: TRBV7-2
CDR3: CASSIDRQETQYF

J: TRBJ1-1
V: TRBV19
CDR3: CASIEGASNTEAFF

J: TRBJ1-2
V: TRBV28
CDR3: CASSSTDYGYTF

J: TRBJ1-5
V: TRBV5-1
CDR3: CASRRGPNQPQHF

J: TRBJ1-2
V: TRBV6-1
CDR3: CASSDKDRGYGYTF

J: TRBJ2-1
V: TRBV6-5
CDR3: CASTNRGRRRDEQFF

J: TRBJ1-5
V: TRBV4-2
CDR3: CASSQGRTGGLDQPQHF

J: TRBJ1-1
V: TRBV20-1
CDR3: CSANKNTEAFF

J: TRBJ1-6
V: TRBV27
CDR3: CASSSGQAVSPLHF

J: TRBJ2-3
V: TRBV6-1
CDR3: CASSGRLAGGTDTQYF

J: TRBJ2-2
V: TRBV20-1
CDR3: CSATGAGELFF

J: TRBJ1-1
V: TRBV7-2
CDR3: CASSLAGLNTEAFF

J: TRBJ2-7
V: TRBV11-2
CDR3: CASSKMGQARTSYEQYF

J: TRBJ1-2
V: TRBV28
CDR3: CASSLSGTEYGYTF

J: TRBJ2-1
V: TRBV12-3/TRBV12-4
CDR3: CASKTLGHEQFF

J: TRBJ2-6
V: TRBV19
CDR3: CASRGGELNGANVLTF

J: TRBJ1-2
V: TRBV4-1
CDR3: CASSHGTPDGYTF

J: TRBJ1-3
V: TRBV7-9
CDR3: CASSPTSLFSGNTIYF

J: TRBJ1-1
V: TRBV13
CDR3: CASSLASGRQGKNTEAFF

J: TRBJ2-1
V: TRBV11-3
CDR3: CASSLDPHPSGIRPPEQFF

J: TRBJ2-1
V: TRBV9
CDR3: CASSFSGSGYNEQFF

J: TRBJ2-1
V: TRBV11-2
CDR3: CASSSLAGPYNEQFF

J: TRBJ2-3
V: TRBV7-6
CDR3: CASSLERGFTTDTQYF

J: TRBJ2-5
V: TRBV6-2/TRBV6-3
CDR3: CASSRSGTAGETQYF

J: TRBJ2-5
V: TRBV12-3/TRBV12-4
CDR3: CASSRGETQYF

J: TRBJ1-5
V: TRBV5-1
CDR3: CASSPDGGLQPQHF